These 26 T cell receptor beta chains were sequenced from one sample in a study of tumor-infiltrating lymphocytes in localized non-small cell lung cancer. Sequencing used immunoSEQ multiplex PCR; TCRdb keeps in-frame clones, though not all of them. The data hold thousands of clones, with roughly 80% observed a single time. Sample: uninvolved lung tissue not adjacent to the tumor. The receptors derive from a human donor with non-small cell lung cancer.

The chain recombines TRBV2 with TRBJ2-2, with D perhaps assigned TRBD1 or TRBD2 (5 bases each). The CDR3 runs to 14 residues. V shed 8 bases and J shed 1 base, with 11 bases lying between them. Germline V gene lookup returns CDR1 SNHLY and CDR2 FYNNEI. Here the CDR3 DNA reads TGTGCCAGCGTTCGGGACGGGAACACCGGGGAGCTGTTTTTT. Translated: CASVRDGNTGELFF. The entire variable domain, with the rest obtained from reference TRBV2 and TRBJ2-2, is as follows: EPEVTQTPSHQVTQMGQEVILRCVPISNHLYFYWYRQILGQKVEFLVSFYNNEISEKSEIFDDQFSVERPDGSNFTLKIRSTKLEDSAMYFCASVRDGNTGELFFGEGSRLTVL.

This clone was observed a single time. V usage is TRBV2 and J usage is TRBJ2-5; the match to TRBD1 covers 9 bases. This CDR3 has 13 residues. Germline V lookup: CDR1 SNHLY, CDR2 FYNNEI. Trimming cost V 7 bases and J 6 bases; bases outside gene matches: 6. DNA of the CDR3: TGTGCCAGCACCGACAGGGGGAAAAAGACCCAGTACTTC. Its translation is CASTDRGKKTQYF. The full variable domain, in which reference TRBV2 and TRBJ2-5 provide the parts outside the CDR3, is EPEVTQTPSHQVTQMGQEVILRCVPISNHLYFYWYRQILGQKVEFLVSFYNNEISEKSEIFDDQFSVERPDGSNFTLKIRSTKLEDSAMYFCASTDRGKKTQYFGPGTRLLVL.

There are a few counts of this clone. The chain recombines TRBV28 with TRBJ2-5, with no clear D. CDR1 is MDHEN, CDR2 SYDVKM, per germline. This CDR3 comprises 15 residues. The V end was cut by 8 bases, the J end by 0 bases, with 16 bases between. The CDR3 loop reads CASRPLSGYQETQYF. The CDR3 bases are TGTGCCAGCCGACCGCTTTCCGGATACCAAGAGACCCAGTACTTC.

The gene calls are TRBV9 and TRBJ1-1; D perhaps matches TRBD1 (5 bases). V dropped 4 bases and J dropped 1 base, with 14 bases sitting between them. In germline, CDR1 is SGDLS, CDR2 YYNGEE. This CDR3 comprises 15 residues. The CDR3 is CASSKNPGTNTEAFF. The CDR3, as DNA: TGTGCCAGCAGCAAGAATCCCGGGACGAACACTGAAGCTTTCTTT.

The chain links TRBV2 to TRBJ2-2, with 7 bases identical to TRBD2. V shed 6 bases and J 2 bases; nucleotides not matched to a gene: 6. Germline V gene lookup returns CDR1 SNHLY and CDR2 FYNNEI. The CDR3 is made up of 15 amino acids. This CDR3 is CASREWGGNTGELFF. The CDR3 DNA reads TGTGCCAGCAGGGAATGGGGGGGTAACACCGGGGAGCTGTTTTTT.

This clone was observed a single time. The chain employs TRBV6-5 and TRBJ2-4; a weak D match, TRBD2 (6 bases). The CDR3 extends over 15 amino acids. CDR1 MNHEY and CDR2 SVGAGI come from the germline V gene. The germline V and J ends were trimmed by 2 bases and 7 bases, with 15 bases remaining between them. The CDR3 DNA sequence: TGTGCCAGCAGTTACGACCGCGGGGTCGGGAACATTCAGTACTTC. Amino acids: CASSYDRGVGNIQYF.

A single count supports this clone. J is TRBJ1-5 and V is TRBV4-1, with a possible D match to TRBD1 (6 bases). There are 15 residues in the CDR3. Germline CDR1 is MGHRA and CDR2 is YSYEKL. V gave up 4 bases and J gave up 3 bases, with 13 bases separating them. CDR3: CASSLTRQDNQPQHF. The CDR3 nucleotides read TGCGCCAGCAGCCTGACCCGACAGGACAATCAGCCCCAGCATTTT.

This clone was seen once. This CDR3 is CASSLVGWTGELFF. The CDR3 bases are TGTGCCAGCAGCTTGGTAGGGTGGACCGGGGAGCTGTTTTTT. The chain combines TRBV5-6 with TRBJ2-2; D not certain. Trimming removed 0 bases at V and 5 bases at J, with 8 bases between. This CDR3 comprises 14 residues. Germline V gene lookup returns CDR1 SGHDT and CDR2 YYEEEE. Supplemented by reference TRBV5-6 and TRBJ2-2, the full variable domain reads DAGVTQSPTHLIKTRGQQVTLRCSPKSGHDTVSWYQQALGQGPQFIFQYYEEEERQRGNFPDRFSGHQFPNYSSELNVNALLLGDSALYLCASSLVGWTGELFFGEGSRLTVL.

This chain links TRBV6-4 with TRBJ1-3; tentative D call: TRBD1 (5 bases). The CDR3 consists of 15 residues. V was pared by 5 bases and J by 1 base, with 12 bases between. Germline-derived CDR1 and CDR2 are MRHNA and SNTAGT. The CDR3 here is CASSFTTASGNTIYF. Written as DNA, the CDR3 is TGTGCCAGCAGTTTCACGACAGCTTCTGGAAACACCATATATTTT.

The CDR3 loop is CASSPTGPGGELFF. Written as DNA, the CDR3 is TGTGCCAGCAGTCCGACAGGGCCCGGCGGGGAGCTGTTTTTT. The rearrangement uses TRBV5-4 and TRBJ2-2, with 7 positions matching TRBD1. Germline CDR1 is SGHNT and CDR2 is YYREEE (reference sequence). This CDR3 has 14 residues. J gave up 7 bases and V 5 bases, and 8 bases lay outside the gene matches.

The rearrangement uses TRBV28 and TRBJ2-7, with TRBD2 identical over 10 bases. Looked up from germline, CDR1 is MDHEN and CDR2 is SYDVKM. The V and J ends lost 8 bases and 2 bases, in that order; junction bases with no gene match: 9. The CDR3 has 15 amino acids. The CDR3 DNA reads TGTGCCAGCGGACTAGGACTAGCGGAGGCCTACGAGCAGTACTTC. Protein product: CASGLGLAEAYEQYF.

The V gene is TRBV11-2, the J gene TRBJ2-3, with a possible D match to TRBD2 (5 bases). Germline V CDR1 and CDR2: SGHAT, FQNNGV. V gave up 6 bases and J gave up 6 bases, with 10 bases separating them. The CDR3 has 12 amino acids. The DNA of the CDR3 is TGTGCCAGCAGTCTATTAGCGGATACGCAGTATTTT. Amino acids: CASSLLADTQYF.

The chain has TRBV30 and TRBJ2-7; D not resolved. CDR3 length: 12 residues. Trimming removed 4 bases from V and 0 bases from J, with 7 bases in between. Germline CDR1 GTSNPN, CDR2 SVGIG (reference sequence). This CDR3 reads CAWTMGSYEQYF. CDR3 nucleotide sequence: TGTGCCTGGACCATGGGCTCCTACGAGCAGTACTTC.

The chain employs TRBV11-2 and TRBJ1-3, with D possibly TRBD1 on 5 matching bases. The V end was cut by 1 base, the J end by 0 bases, with 10 bases between. The CDR3 is 16 residues long. Germline V CDR1 and CDR2: SGHAT, FQNNGV. The CDR3 loop is CASSLGQLSSGNTIYF. For the CDR3, the DNA is TGTGCCAGCAGCTTAGGACAGCTCAGCTCTGGAAACACCATATATTTT.

The chain links TRBV7-2 to TRBJ2-1; 11 nucleotides match TRBD1. CDR1 SGHTA and CDR2 FQGNSA come from the germline V gene. This CDR3 contains 15 residues. V lost 1 base and J lost 6; bases outside the gene matches: 2. The CDR3 sequence is CASSLVGTGGNEQFF. In nucleotides, the CDR3 is TGTGCCAGCAGCTTAGTGGGGACAGGGGGCAATGAGCAGTTCTTC.

The gene calls are TRBV5-6 and TRBJ2-5; 8 nucleotides line up with TRBD2. CDR3 length: 14 amino acids. From germline, CDR1 is SGHDT and CDR2 YYEEEE. The junction had 7 bases not matched to a gene; V was cut back by 4 bases and J by 5 bases. The CDR3 nucleotides read TGTGCCAGCAGCCCGGGGGGGGTGAGGGAGACCCAGTACTTC. This encodes CASSPGGVRETQYF.

This chain connects TRBV30 to TRBJ1-5; maybe TRBD1 (5 bases). Per the germline V gene, CDR1 is GTSNPN and CDR2 is SVGIG (reference sequence). The CDR3 has 14 residues. V was trimmed by 0 bases and J by 6 bases, leaving 12 bases between them. Written as DNA, the CDR3 is TGTGCCTGGAGTGTACAAGGGACGGGTCAGCCCCAGCATTTT. Protein sequence: CAWSVQGTGQPQHF.

V gene TRBV6-5 combines with J gene TRBJ2-3; unclear D gene. The CDR3 totals 14 residues. Germline V gives CDR1 MNHEY, CDR2 SVGAGI. The V end lost 6 bases, the J end lost 2 bases, and 12 bases lay between the germline ends. The CDR3 reads CASRRVSLTDTQYF. CDR3 DNA sequence: TGTGCCAGCAGACGAGTCAGCCTCACAGATACGCAGTATTTT.

J is TRBJ2-7 and V is TRBV7-6; 7 bases are shared with TRBD1. With 2 bases clipped from V and 5 bases from J, the junction kept 12 bases outside the gene matches. Germline CDR1 SGHVS, CDR2 FNYEAQ. The length of the CDR3 is 16 residues. The CDR3 DNA reads TGTGCCAGCAGCTTAAGGCCAAGACAGGGCCGAAACGAGCAGTACTTC. Its translation is CASSLRPRQGRNEQYF. Based on the CDR3 plus reference TRBV7-6 and TRBJ2-7, the full variable domain is GAGVSQSPRYKVTKRGQDVALRCDPISGHVSLYWYRQALGQGPEFLTYFNYEAQQDKSGLPNDRFSAERPEGSISTLTIQRTEQRDSAMYRCASSLRPRQGRNEQYFGPGTRLTVT.

This clone qualifies as medium-sized. This chain uses TRBV5-4 with TRBJ1-1; no definite D call. V dropped 4 bases and J dropped 7 bases, with 11 bases sitting between them. CDR3 length: 12 amino acids. In germline, CDR1 is SGHNT, CDR2 YYREEE (reference sequence). The CDR3 region is CASSLQEVEAFF. The CDR3 DNA sequence: TGTGCCAGCAGCCTCCAAGAAGTTGAAGCTTTCTTT.

The chain employs TRBV28 and TRBJ1-6; no firm D call. The V end was cut by 2 bases, the J end by 7 bases, with 9 bases between. This CDR3 is built from 14 residues. Germline V gene sequence: CDR1 MDHEN, CDR2 SYDVKM. CDR3 sequence (DNA): TGTGCCAGCAGTTTACCTGGACGGAATTCACCCCTCCACTTT. Its protein is CASSLPGRNSPLHF.

This chain joins TRBV5-1 and TRBJ2-3; 8 bases are a match to TRBD1. The V gene's germline CDR1 is SGHRS and CDR2 YFSETQ. CDR3 length: 14 residues. The V gene end was trimmed by 5 bases and the J gene end by 6 bases; junction bases not matched to a gene: 8. The CDR3 loop reads CASSRDRSGDTQYF. CDR3 DNA sequence: TGCGCCAGCAGTCGGGACAGGAGTGGGGATACGCAGTATTTT.

The CDR3 here is CASSLRGDTYEQYF. The DNA for the CDR3 is TGTGCCAGCAGCCTCCGGGGGGACACCTACGAGCAGTACTTC. The V gene is TRBV5-5, the J gene TRBJ2-7; the D gene is possibly TRBD2 (7 bases). V gave up 4 bases and J gave up 2 bases, with 13 bases separating them. The CDR3 contains 14 residues. Per the germline V gene, CDR1 is SGHKS and CDR2 is YYEKEE (reference sequence).

This sequence joins TRBV5-6 and TRBJ2-5; 14 nucleotides match TRBD2. V shed 4 bases, J shed 3 bases, and the junction held 8 bases outside the gene matches. The CDR3 is 17 residues long. Germline-derived CDR1 and CDR2 are SGHDT and YYEEEE. The CDR3 here is CASSLTSGGASEETQYF. The CDR3 DNA reads as TGTGCCAGCAGCCTGACTAGCGGGGGGGCATCTGAAGAGACCCAGTACTTC.

This chain uses TRBV7-2 with TRBJ2-1; D is unresolved. Germline V gene lookup returns CDR1 SGHTA and CDR2 FQGNSA. The ends were cut back, 7 bases at V and 10 bases at J, with 11 bases in the middle. This CDR3 contains 11 residues. Written as DNA, the CDR3 is TGTGCCAGCACCTTCGGTCAGGAGCAGTTCTTC. Translating gives CASTFGQEQFF.

The V gene is TRBV6-1, the J gene TRBJ1-2, with 9 bases fitting TRBD1. Trimming cost V 6 bases and J 4 bases; bases outside gene matches: 3. This CDR3 is built from 13 residues. Germline V lookup: CDR1 MNHNS, CDR2 SASEGT. The CDR3 spells CASRGQGSYGYTF. In DNA, the CDR3 is TGTGCCAGCAGGGGACAGGGATCCTATGGCTACACCTTC.